The 30 T cell receptor beta chains in this list originate from one sample, sequenced in a study of cytomegalovirus exposure and HLA in healthy donors. The PCR contained 60 Vbeta and 13 Jbeta primers. The data were produced by immunoSEQ multiplex PCR, yet TCRdb's version contains in-frame clones alone and is incomplete. Here the sample spans roughly 150,000 clones, just over 70% being singletons. The sample comprised PBMCs. The receptor source for this set is a woman younger than 45 in good health and CMV-seronegative.

This clone came up once. The chain joins TRBV6-5 to TRBJ1-1; TRBD1 might be the D (6 bases). Per germline, CDR1 MNHEY and CDR2 SVGAGI. Trimming left V 6 bases short and J 1 base short, with 12 bases between. The CDR3 sequence is 14 residues long. In DNA, the CDR3 is TGTGCCAGCAGAGAGGGACATTGGAACACTGAAGCTTTCTTT. Protein sequence: CASREGHWNTEAFF.

In this sample, this clone turned up a few times. The chain has TRBV6-6 and TRBJ2-5, with TRBD1 as a possible D gene (5 bases). This CDR3 has 11 amino acids. Trimming pared 7 bases from V and 3 bases from J, leaving 6 bases between. The germline V gene encodes CDR1 MNHNY and CDR2 SVGAGI (reference sequence). The CDR3 is CASKGEETQYF. The CDR3 bases are TGTGCCAGCAAAGGGGAAGAGACCCAGTACTTC.

The J gene is TRBJ2-7, the V gene TRBV6-1, with 9 nucleotides matching TRBD2. CDR1 MNHNS and CDR2 SASEGT come from the germline V gene. Losses at the gene ends were 1 base for V and 1 base for J; bases not matched to a gene: 5. CDR3 size: 16 residues. CDR3 loop: CASSEVAGDFSYEQYF. CDR3 bases: TGTGCCAGCAGTGAAGTAGCGGGAGACTTTTCCTACGAGCAGTACTTC.

The genes are TRBV10-2 and TRBJ2-1; 8 bases line up with TRBD2. V trimming: 2 bases; J trimming: 1 base; junction bases outside the gene matches: 7. This CDR3 is 17 amino acids long. CDR1 is WSHSY, CDR2 SAAADI, per germline. For the CDR3, the DNA is TGCGCCAGCAGTGAGAGGCATAGCGGGATATCCTACAATGAGCAGTTCTTC. Its protein product is CASSERHSGISYNEQFF.

V and J are TRBV18 and TRBJ2-2; D unclear. Between the trimmed V and J ends, which lost 5 bases and 0 bases, there was a span of 10 bases. Germline lookup yields CDR1 KGHSH and CDR2 LQKENI. The CDR3 runs to 15 residues. CDR3 sequence: CASSSGTSNTGELFF. The CDR3 DNA is TGTGCCAGCTCATCAGGAACCTCGAACACCGGGGAGCTGTTTTTT.

This rearrangement joins TRBV6-1 to TRBJ2-3; a possible D gene is TRBD2 (6 bases). Trimming removed 8 bases at V and 1 base at J, with 16 bases between. Germline lookup yields CDR1 MNHNS and CDR2 SASEGT. The CDR3 runs to 15 residues. This chain's CDR3 is CASQIGGAGTDTQYF. CDR3 sequence (DNA): TGTGCCAGCCAAATTGGAGGGGCAGGCACAGATACGCAGTATTTT.

The rearrangement joins TRBV5-8 to TRBJ2-2, with no clear D. The V gene's germline CDR1 is SGHTS and CDR2 YDEGEE. The V gene lost 1 base and the J gene lost 7 bases, with 11 bases spanning the gap. This CDR3 is built from 14 residues. The CDR3 nucleotides are TGTGCCAGCAGCTTGCGCTCCTATGGCGGGGAGCTGTTTTTT. This codes for CASSLRSYGGELFF.

The chain combines TRBV18 with TRBJ2-7; TRBD2 is a possible D gene (5 bases). The CDR3 spans 13 residues. Trimming left V 8 bases short and J 7 bases short, with 18 bases between. In germline, CDR1 is KGHSH, CDR2 LQKENI. The CDR3 spells CASTSGMGGEQYV. As DNA, the CDR3 is TGTGCCAGCACCTCCGGCATGGGCGGGGAGCAGTACGTC.

The V and J genes are TRBV28 and TRBJ2-3; 8 bases match TRBD1. Germline loops: CDR1 MDHEN, CDR2 SYDVKM. The CDR3 contains 15 residues. V gave up 5 bases and J gave up 4 bases; unmatched junction bases: 8. As DNA, the CDR3 is TGTGCCAGCAGTCCCTGGACAGGGAGCGCAGATACGCAGTATTTT. Protein product: CASSPWTGSADTQYF.

This CDR3 reads CASRDWVCTF. The CDR3 coding sequence is TGTGCCAGCAGGGACTGGGTTTGTACCTTC. This chain uses TRBV6-1 with TRBJ1-2; D unresolved. Germline V lookup: CDR1 MNHNS, CDR2 SASEGT. This CDR3 region has 10 residues. V shed 6 bases and J shed 14 bases, with 13 bases lying between them.

In its sample, this clone was seen a few times. V is TRBV7-2 and J is TRBJ2-1; 7 bases are shared with TRBD2. CDR3 length: 15 residues. Losses at the gene ends were 6 bases for V and 6 bases for J; bases not matched to a gene: 11. In germline, CDR1 is SGHTA, CDR2 FQGNSA. Here the CDR3 DNA reads TGTGCCAGCAGTCCTGCCGCGGGGGATCCCAATGAGCAGTTCTTC. Protein product: CASSPAAGDPNEQFF.

The chain links TRBV28 to TRBJ2-7, with D possibly being TRBD2 (6 bases). Germline V CDR1 and CDR2: MDHEN, SYDVKM. The CDR3 has 16 amino acids. Deletions cut 7 bases from V and 2 bases from J, with 21 bases between. For the CDR3, the DNA is TGTGCCAGCAACGGGGACCGGCGGGGAAATCCCTACGAGCAGTACTTC. This encodes CASNGDRRGNPYEQYF.

V and J are TRBV7-6 and TRBJ2-2; 7 nucleotides match TRBD2. The V gene's germline CDR1 is SGHVS and CDR2 FNYEAQ. The CDR3 is 16 amino acids. V lost 3 bases to trimming and J lost 6 bases; unmatched junction nucleotides: 10. CDR3 nucleotides: TGTGCCAGCAGCTTCTCAGTGGGGGAGGGACCCGGGGAGCTGTTTTTT. It encodes CASSFSVGEGPGELFF.

The rearrangement uses TRBV7-9 and TRBJ1-6, with D uncertain. From germline, CDR1 is SEHNR and CDR2 FQNEAQ (reference sequence). Deletions cut 8 bases from V and 8 bases from J, with 10 bases between. The CDR3 totals 12 residues. The CDR3 reads CASRITDSPLHF. The DNA of the CDR3 is TGTGCCAGCCGCATAACGGATTCACCCCTCCACTTT.

This clone was observed once. This chain joins TRBV6-5 and TRBJ2-2; 12 positions agree with TRBD2. The germline gives CDR1 MNHEY, CDR2 SVGAGI. The CDR3 consists of 15 residues. Trimming took 4 bases from V and 6 from J; bases not matched to a gene: 3. This CDR3 reads CASSSTSGSSGELFF. The CDR3 DNA is TGTGCCAGCAGTTCGACTAGCGGGAGCTCCGGGGAGCTGTTTTTT.

There are a few counts of this clone. The gene calls are TRBV6-6 and TRBJ1-1; 7 nucleotides align to TRBD1. Losses at the gene ends were 6 bases for V and 5 bases for J; bases not matched to a gene: 6. Germline CDR1 and CDR2: MNHNY and SVGAGI (reference sequence). There are 13 residues in the CDR3. CDR3 region: CASRTKQGTEAFF. DNA of the CDR3: TGTGCCAGCAGGACCAAACAGGGGACTGAAGCTTTCTTT.

The chain employs TRBV30 and TRBJ1-1; 9 bases fit TRBD1. The CDR3 length is 15 residues. The germline CDR1 and CDR2 sequences are GTSNPN and SVGIG (reference sequence). V lost 2 bases and J lost 5; bases outside the gene matches: 9. CDR3: CAWSLGTGIGTEAFF. The CDR3 coding sequence is TGTGCCTGGAGTTTAGGGACAGGGATTGGGACTGAAGCTTTCTTT.

V and J are TRBV7-3 and TRBJ1-1; D is undetermined. The CDR3 consists of 13 residues. CDR1 and CDR2 (germline): SGHTA, FQGTGA. V lost 0 bases to trimming and J lost 7 bases, with 9 bases between them. The CDR3: CASSLTSLGEAFF. The CDR3, as DNA: TGTGCCAGCAGCTTAACGTCCCTAGGTGAAGCTTTCTTT.

The chain has TRBV12-5 and TRBJ2-2, with 10 bases aligning to TRBD1. Trimming cost V 6 bases and J 5 bases; bases outside gene matches: 3. The CDR3 sequence is 14 residues long. Germline CDR1 is LGHNT and CDR2 is FRNRAP. This CDR3 is CASGKGQGTGELFF. The CDR3 DNA reads as TGTGCTAGTGGAAAGGGACAGGGGACCGGGGAGCTGTTTTTT. Full variable domain (missing parts from reference TRBV12-5 and TRBJ2-2): DARVTQTPRHKVTEMGQEVTMRCQPILGHNTVFWYRQTMMQGLELLAYFRNRAPLDDSGMPKDRFSAEMPDATLATLKIQPSEPRDSAVYFCASGKGQGTGELFFGEGSRLTVL.

The chain combines TRBV27 with TRBJ2-1, with D perhaps TRBD1 (5 bases). Per germline, CDR1 MNHEY and CDR2 SMNVEV (reference sequence). CDR3 length equals 13 residues. The V and J ends lost 4 bases and 4 bases respectively, with 8 bases between them. Here the CDR3 reads CASSSTAYNEQFF. CDR3 coding DNA: TGTGCCAGCAGTTCGACAGCGTACAATGAGCAGTTCTTC.

The gene calls are TRBV2 and TRBJ1-1, with 10 nucleotides matching TRBD1. Looked up from germline, CDR1 is SNHLY and CDR2 is FYNNEI. The V segment lost 7 bases and the J segment 7 bases; nucleotides outside the gene matches: 9. CDR3 length: 14 residues. This CDR3 reads CASTKGTGALEAFF. DNA of the CDR3: TGTGCCAGCACCAAAGGGACAGGGGCACTTGAAGCTTTCTTT.

The chain is built from TRBV4-2 and TRBJ2-3, with D perhaps matching TRBD2 (5 bases). The germline V gene has CDR1 LGHNA and CDR2 YNFKEQ. Trimming left V 3 bases short and J 2 bases short, with 12 bases between. This CDR3 comprises 15 residues. The CDR3: CASSHGRGFTDTQYF. The CDR3, as DNA: TGTGCCAGCAGCCATGGTCGGGGTTTCACAGATACGCAGTATTTT.

The chain employs TRBV9 and TRBJ2-5; the D gene is possibly TRBD1 (6 bases). V was clipped by 0 bases and J by 2 bases, with 11 bases between them. Germline V gene lookup returns CDR1 SGDLS and CDR2 YYNGEE. The length of the CDR3 is 15 residues. CDR3 nucleotide sequence: TGTGCCAGCAGCGTAGGGCCGGACAGTCAAGAGACCCAGTACTTC. It yields the protein CASSVGPDSQETQYF.

The CDR3 is CASRKDSNNSPLHF. The CDR3 bases are TGTGCCAGCAGAAAGGACTCAAATAATTCACCCCTCCACTTT. The V gene is TRBV2, the J gene TRBJ1-6, with no clear D. Germline V gene sequence: CDR1 SNHLY, CDR2 FYNNEI. The CDR3 contains 14 residues. Trimming stripped 6 bases from V and 5 bases from J, with 11 bases between.

The chain recombines TRBV18 with TRBJ1-6; D may be TRBD1 (5 bases). Trimming removed 4 bases from V and 10 bases from J, with 20 bases in between. CDR3 length equals 16 residues. The germline V gene has CDR1 KGHSH and CDR2 LQKENI. The CDR3 sequence: CASSLRAGDLGSPLHF. The CDR3 DNA sequence: TGTGCCAGCTCACTTAGGGCCGGGGACTTAGGATCACCCCTCCACTTT.

The chain is built from TRBV7-2 and TRBJ1-1, with no clear D. CDR1 SGHTA and CDR2 FQGNSA come from the germline V gene. The CDR3 length is 11 residues. With 6 bases removed from V and 7 bases from J, the gap between germline ends came to 9 bases. Written as DNA, the CDR3 is TGTGCCAGCAGTCATAATAGTGAAGCTTTCTTT. It codes for CASSHNSEAFF.

V and J are TRBV27 and TRBJ2-1; 11 nucleotides match TRBD2. V was clipped by 0 bases and J by 10 bases; unmatched bases: 14. The germline V gene has CDR1 MNHEY and CDR2 SMNVEV (reference sequence). CDR3 size: 18 residues. The CDR3: CASSLSGIAGGPGIEQFF. The CDR3 DNA is TGTGCCAGCAGTTTATCGGGGATAGCGGGAGGGCCCGGAATCGAGCAGTTCTTC.

This chain links TRBV5-1 with TRBJ2-7, with TRBD2 matching over 7 bases. The CDR3 is 16 residues long. Germline V gene sequence: CDR1 SGHRS, CDR2 YFSETQ. After removal of 0 bases from V and 0 bases from J, the junction contained 6 bases not matched to a gene. CDR3 sequence: CASSLAPAGTSYEQYF. The CDR3 coding sequence is TGCGCCAGCAGCTTGGCTCCAGCGGGAACCTCCTACGAGCAGTACTTC.

The rearrangement uses TRBV11-3 and TRBJ2-2; tentatively, D is TRBD2 (6 bases). The CDR3 has 14 amino acids. CDR1 and CDR2 from the germline V gene are SGHNT and YENEEA. Trimming removed 3 bases from V and 3 bases from J, with 8 bases in between. The CDR3 region is CASSLGGYTGELFF. The CDR3 nucleotides read TGTGCCAGCAGCTTGGGGGGTTACACCGGGGAGCTGTTTTTT. The full variable domain, in which reference TRBV11-3 and TRBJ2-2 provide the parts outside the CDR3, is EAGVVQSPRYKIIEKKQPVAFWCNPISGHNTLYWYLQNLGQGPELLIRYENEEAVDDSQLPKDRFSAERLKGVDSTLKIQPAELGDSAVYLCASSLGGYTGELFFGEGSRLTVL.

The chain is built from TRBV7-2 and TRBJ2-5, with D maybe TRBD2 (5 bases). The V and J ends lost 8 bases and 0 bases respectively, with 10 bases between them. The CDR3 is made up of 13 amino acids. The germline CDR1 and CDR2 sequences are SGHTA and FQGNSA. As DNA, the CDR3 is TGTGCCAGCCGACCGGACTACCAAGAGACCCAGTACTTC. Translating gives CASRPDYQETQYF.